This T cell receptor beta chain was profiled in a study of immune cell composition in non-small cell lung cancer. The CDR3 has 15 residues. Per germline, CDR1 KGHSY and CDR2 FQNENV. V was cut by 0 bases and J by 2 bases, with 10 bases left in between. The method was immunoSEQ multiplex PCR; TCRdb's version includes in-frame clones alone and lacks a portion of them. The sample has a few thousand clones, roughly three quarters seen once. A remark on this clone: Its antigen remains unknown.

Template was genomic DNA from frozen, unsorted single-cell suspensions. Regarding the study as a whole: It was not proven that tumour-reactive clones equal dominant tumour-associated clones. TIL tumour reactivity correlated with maximal tumour-associated clone frequency in adenocarcinoma. Approximately 79% of squamous and under 35% of adenocarcinoma cases had tumour-associated clones >0.5%.

This clonotype was obtained from a human donor with non-small cell lung cancer. The chain uses TRBV16 and TRBJ2-5, with D perhaps matching TRBD2 (7 bases). The sequencing sample was made of lung tumor tissue. CDR3 nucleotides: TGTGCCAGCAGCCAATCGCGGGGGCGGCAAGAGACCCAGTACTTC. Translated: CASSQSRGRQETQYF.